A selection of T cell receptor beta chains follows, all from one sample in a study of T cell responses to AZD1222 COVID-19 vaccine. The method was immunoSEQ multiplex PCR; TCRdb's version includes in-frame clones alone and lacks a portion of them. The sample lists under 150,000 clones, about 93% occurring once. This sample comprised peripheral blood, obtained on day 0 of AZD1222 vaccination. The source is an adult in good health. CDR3s include the opening cysteine and the closing phenylalanine or tryptophan. Fields, in order: J gene, clone size, D gene, V gene, CDR3 DNA, CDR3 protein. The D gene is left open where the match is weak. Part of the rows lack a size; the others show once, few, many or a class for expanded clones.

>TRBJ1-1|.|.|TRBV6-1
TGTGCCAGCAGTGAGTGGCAGAGAGAAGCTTTCTTT
CASSEWQREAFF
>TRBJ2-7|.|.|TRBV5-1
TGCGCCAGCAGCTTGGGGTCAGGTCTGACCTACGAGCAGTACTTC
CASSLGSGLTYEQYF
>TRBJ1-5|.|TRBD1|TRBV30
TGTGCCTGGAGTGGAGGGGGCAGCCAGCCCCAGCATTTT
CAWSGGGSQPQHF
>TRBJ1-3|.|.|TRBV27
TGTGCCAGCAGTTCCGGGGGGCTTAGCTCTGGAAACACCATATATTTT
CASSSGGLSSGNTIYF
>TRBJ2-2|.|.|TRBV7-9
TGTGCCAGCAGCTTACGCCCCGACACGCCGAACACCGGGGAGCTGTTTTTT
CASSLRPDTPNTGELFF
>TRBJ2-1|.|.|TRBV5-1
TGCGCCAGCAGCTTAGTCGGACCCGTCGGCTACAATGAGCAGTTCTTC
CASSLVGPVGYNEQFF
>TRBJ1-1|.|.|TRBV5-1
TGCGCCAGCAGCTCTGGACCCATGAACACTGAAGCTTTCTTT
CASSSGPMNTEAFF
>TRBJ1-1|.|.|TRBV10-3
TGTGCCATCAGTGAGGCCCAGGGACCGTCCACTGAAGCTTTCTTT
CAISEAQGPSTEAFF
>TRBJ1-1|.|TRBD1|TRBV5-8
TGTGCCAGCAGCTGGGGGAGGGGGCGTACTGAAGCTTTCTTT
CASSWGRGRTEAFF
>TRBJ2-3|.|.|TRBV27
TGTGCCAGCAGTTTACACCGTCTGTCAGATACGCAGTATTTT
CASSLHRLSDTQYF
>TRBJ1-3|.|.|TRBV15
TGTGCCACCAGCAGATACGGACAAAACTTAAACACCATATATTTT
CATSRYGQNLNTIYF
>TRBJ1-1|few|TRBD1|TRBV27
TGTGCCAGCAGTTCGACAGGGGGCTTCGGGTTTGAAGCTTTCTTT
CASSSTGGFGFEAFF
>TRBJ2-7|.|TRBD2|TRBV5-4
TGTGCCAGCAGCCGGACTAGCGGGGGGGCCGTGCACGAGCAGTACTTC
CASSRTSGGAVHEQYF
>TRBJ1-1|once|.|TRBV12-5
TGTGCTAGTGGTCTTCGAGGTAACACTGAAGCTTTCTTT
CASGLRGNTEAFF
>TRBJ2-7|.|TRBD2|TRBV27
TGTGCCAGCAGTTTATATCCGGGGGGGACCTACGAGCAGTACTTC
CASSLYPGGTYEQYF
>TRBJ1-5|.|TRBD1|TRBV2
TGTGCCAGCGCCGCGACAGGGGGGGATCAGCCCCAGCATTTT
CASAATGGDQPQHF
>TRBJ2-2|.|TRBD1|TRBV7-8
TGTGCCAGCAGCTTAACAGGGGGCTCGGACGGGGAGCTGTTTTTT
CASSLTGGSDGELFF
>TRBJ1-2|.|.|TRBV6-1
TGTGCCAGCAGAAAAGACAGGTCGGGGGGTGGCTACACCTTC
CASRKDRSGGGYTF
>TRBJ1-6|few|.|TRBV19
TGTGCCAGTAGTTTGCAGGGAGGTGATTCACCCCTCCACTTT
CASSLQGGDSPLHF
>TRBJ1-5|.|.|TRBV9
TGTGCCAGCAGCGTAGACCCGGGGAGCAATCAGCCCCAGCATTTT
CASSVDPGSNQPQHF
>TRBJ2-5|.|.|TRBV18
TGTGCCAGCTCACCACTTGAGGGGTTAGAGACCCAGTACTTC
CASSPLEGLETQYF
>TRBJ2-1|.|TRBD2|TRBV10-3
TGTGCCATCAGTGAAGGGCTAGCGGGGAAAAATGAGCAGTTCTTC
CAISEGLAGKNEQFF
>TRBJ1-4|.|TRBD1|TRBV2
TGTGCCAGCAGGGCCGGGACAGGGGGTGAAAAACTGTTTTTT
CASRAGTGGEKLFF
>TRBJ2-1|.|.|TRBV19
TGTGCCAGTAGTATGGGGCGGGGTAGCTACAATGAGCAGTTCTTC
CASSMGRGSYNEQFF
>TRBJ1-4|.|.|TRBV12-3/TRBV12-4
TGTGCCAGCAGTTTAATGGGGCCGGGGGAACTGTTTTTT
CASSLMGPGELFF
>TRBJ1-2|.|TRBD1|TRBV2
TGTGCCAGCAGTGGACAGGGAGGCTATGGCTACACCTTC
CASSGQGGYGYTF
>TRBJ2-5|.|.|TRBV15
TGTGCCACCAGGGAGGGGGTCCAAGAGACCCAGTACTTC
CATREGVQETQYF
>TRBJ1-2|.|.|TRBV5-8
TGTGCCAGCAGTCCGTGGGGCGACTATGGCTACACCTTC
CASSPWGDYGYTF
>TRBJ1-4|.|.|TRBV2
TGTGCCAGCAGGCGGGAAACTAATGAAAAACTGTTTTTT
CASRRETNEKLFF
>TRBJ1-3|.|.|TRBV7-3
TGTGCCAGCCGGGCGGATGGTGGAAACACCATATATTTT
CASRADGGNTIYF
>TRBJ1-1|once|.|TRBV11-2
TGTGCCAGCAGCTTAGGTTGGGCCGGGGGCACTGAAGCTTTCTTT
CASSLGWAGGTEAFF
>TRBJ1-1|.|.|TRBV10-3
TGTGCCATCAGTGAGCCGGCGAACACTGAAGCTTTCTTT
CAISEPANTEAFF
>TRBJ1-1|.|.|TRBV7-9
TGTGCCAGCAGCGTACCAGATGGGGTGAACACTGAAGCTTTCTTT
CASSVPDGVNTEAFF
>TRBJ1-1|.|TRBD1|TRBV16
TGTGCCAGCAGCCAGGGGACAGGGCGAGGAGCTTTCTTT
CASSQGTGRGAFF
>TRBJ2-7|.|TRBD1|TRBV19
TGTGCCAGTAGTACCGGGACAGGGTCCGAGCAGTACTTC
CASSTGTGSEQYF
>TRBJ2-7|.|TRBD1|TRBV27
TGTGCCAGCAGGAGATACAGGGGCGGCTCCTACGAGCAGTACTTC
CASRRYRGGSYEQYF
>TRBJ2-3|.|.|TRBV2
TGTGCCTCCCAATGGGAATCTAGATTAGATACGCAGTATTTT
CASQWESRLDTQYF
>TRBJ2-7|.|TRBD2|TRBV7-8
TGTGCCAGCAGCTTAGCGGGAGGGTTGGACGAGCAGTACTTC
CASSLAGGLDEQYF
>TRBJ2-7|.|TRBD1|TRBV4-1
TGCGCCAGCAGCTTTGCAGGGGGCGGCGAGCAGTACTTC
CASSFAGGGEQYF
>TRBJ1-1|.|.|TRBV7-9
TGTGCCAGCAGCTTTTCCCGACAATACAACACTGAAGCTTTCTTT
CASSFSRQYNTEAFF
>TRBJ2-7|once|.|TRBV7-9
TGTGCCAGCAGCCAGGACACTGAGCAGTACTTC
CASSQDTEQYF
>TRBJ1-6|.|.|TRBV6-1
TGTGCCAGCAGTGACCCTGGGAGGAATTCACCCCTCCACTTT
CASSDPGRNSPLHF
>TRBJ2-5|.|.|TRBV2
TGTGCCAGCAGTGCCCAAGAGACCCAGTACTTC
CASSAQETQYF
>TRBJ1-5|.|.|TRBV4-2
TGTGCCAGCAGCCTACTATTGACAGGCCAGCCCCAGCATTTT
CASSLLLTGQPQHF
>TRBJ1-3|.|.|TRBV6-6
TGTGCCAGCAGTCCTCGCCAGGGTAAACTCTCTGGAAACACCATATATTTT
CASSPRQGKLSGNTIYF
>TRBJ1-1|.|TRBD1|TRBV5-1
TGCGCCAGCAGCTGGACAGGGGGCGGAACTGAAGCTTTCTTT
CASSWTGGGTEAFF
>TRBJ2-5|.|TRBD2|TRBV9
TGTGCCAGCTCGCGTAGCGGGGGCTGGGAGACCCAGTACTTC
CASSRSGGWETQYF
>TRBJ1-1|once|.|TRBV5-1
TGCGCCAGCAGTTTTCAGCCGCTGAACACTGAAGCTTTCTTT
CASSFQPLNTEAFF
>TRBJ1-1|.|TRBD1|TRBV5-5
TGTGCCAGCAGCTTGTGGGGCCGGACAGGGAAAATTCGGTTGAACACTGAAGCTTTCTTT
CASSLWGRTGKIRLNTEAFF
>TRBJ1-2|.|.|TRBV3-1/TRBV3-2
TGTGCCAGCAGCCAAAATTCTCAGGGGTTTAGGGATGGCTACACCTTC
CASSQNSQGFRDGYTF
>TRBJ1-6|.|.|TRBV28
TGTGCCAGCAGTCCCCATAATTCACCCCTCCACTTT
CASSPHNSPLHF
>TRBJ2-5|.|.|TRBV9
TGTGCCAGCAGCATTCCCACTGGGGGCAATCTGGAGACCCAGTACTTC
CASSIPTGGNLETQYF
>TRBJ2-5|once|.|TRBV29-1
TGCAGCGTTGCTTCAGCATCCAGCGGAGAGACCCAGTACTTC
CSVASASSGETQYF
>TRBJ1-2|.|TRBD1|TRBV19
TGTGCCAGTAGTTCCGACAGGGAAGGCAGAAAGGATGGCTACACCTTC
CASSSDREGRKDGYTF